The next 24 T cell receptor beta chains were all read from a single sample in a study of T cells in Graves' hyperthyroidism and ophthalmopathy. Regions amplified from RNA transcripts were the TCR beta CDR3 regions. Primed by the HTBI set, a first-round RT-PCR was run on the TCR CDR3. TCRdb re-analysed the multiplex PCR reads in MiXCR, keeping a single row per CDR3 protein. The repertoire holds about 560,000 distinct CDR3 sequences, with 35% to 55% as singletons. Source material: peripheral blood or thyroid tissue (not recorded which). The source is a young woman with Graves' hyperthyroidism.

V usage is TRBV29-1 and J usage is TRBJ2-5, with TRBD1 matching over 11 bases. Per the germline V gene, CDR1 is SQVTM and CDR2 is ANQGSEA. The V segment lost 6 bases and the J segment 1 base; nucleotides outside the gene matches: 4. This CDR3 has 14 residues. CDR3 residues: CSVLGTGGQETQYF. CDR3 nucleotide sequence: TGCAGCGTCCTCGGGACAGGGGGCCAAGAGACCCAGTACTTC. The whole variable domain, filled in from reference TRBV29-1 and TRBJ2-5, reads SAVISQKPSRDICQRGTSLTIQCQVDSQVTMMFWYRQQPGQSLTLIATANQGSEATYESGFVIDKFPISRPNLTFSTLTVSNMSPEDSSIYLCSVLGTGGQETQYFGPGTRLLVL.

This sequence joins TRBV7-9 and TRBJ1-2, with D perhaps matching TRBD1 (6 bases). This CDR3 is 16 amino acids long. Germline lookup yields CDR1 SEHNR and CDR2 FQNEAQ (reference sequence). Trimming shortened V by 5 bases and J by 3 bases, and 19 bases separated the two germline ends. The CDR3 DNA reads TGTGCCAGCAGCGGCACTAGGGCAGGGGAGGACTATGGCTACACCTTC. It translates to CASSGTRAGEDYGYTF.

This clonotype was recorded only once. V gene TRBV28 combines with J gene TRBJ1-2; TRBD1 matches at 9 bases. This CDR3 has 15 amino acids. Germline trimming cut 0 bases from V and 6 bases from J; bases unmatched to any gene: 5. Germline CDR1 and CDR2: MDHEN and SYDVKM. The DNA of the CDR3 is TGTGCCAGCAGTTTATGGGGACAGGGACTGGATGGCTACACCTTC. Translation gives CASSLWGQGLDGYTF.

This clonotype was seen ten or more times. The V and J genes are TRBV2 and TRBJ2-7, with unresolved D. V lost 6 bases and J lost 3, with 9 bases in between. Germline V gives CDR1 SNHLY, CDR2 FYNNEI. The CDR3 loop spans 12 amino acids. The CDR3 loop reads CASSPNLYEQYF. In DNA, the CDR3 is TGTGCCAGCAGCCCCAACCTCTACGAGCAGTACTTC.

Note on this clonotype: A read error is likely, as this CDR3 ends without the conserved phenylalanine or tryptophan. The DNA is omitted, as the CDR3 cannot be located on it reliably, and the CDR3 follows TCRdb's listing. The chain recombines TRBV10-3 with TRBJ2-5; the DNA was not used to check the table's D call, TRBD1. Germline V gene lookup returns CDR1 ENHRY and CDR2 SYGVKD. The CDR3 extends over 10 residues, inclusive of both ends. CDR3 in amino acids: CAISELGTAS.

As regards this clonotype: At one boundary the junction diverges from the germline segment, which might be a read error. The chain combines TRBV24-1 with TRBJ1-2; D unresolved. Germline V gives CDR1 KGHDR, CDR2 SFDVKD. This CDR3 region has 13 residues. The CDR3, as DNA: TGTGCCAGCAGTCCCTGGAGGACTGATCGGTACACCTTC. It specifies CASSPWRTDRYTF.

The V and J genes are TRBV24-1 and TRBJ1-2; no definite D call. The germline gives CDR1 KGHDR, CDR2 SFDVKD. The CDR3 runs to 15 residues. V lost 4 bases to trimming and J lost 3 bases, with 14 bases between them. CDR3 in amino acids: CATSDTRGIDYGYTF. CDR3 nucleotides: TGTGCCACCAGTGACACCCGGGGTATCGACTATGGCTACACCTTC.

This clonotype was detected a few times. The chain uses TRBV20-1 and TRBJ2-5; D may correspond to TRBD1 or TRBD2 (5 bases each). Germline V gives CDR1 DFQATT, CDR2 SNEGSKA (reference sequence). Trimming stripped 5 bases from V and 2 bases from J, with 12 bases between. The CDR3 sequence is 13 residues long. The CDR3 region has the DNA TGCAGTGCTGTTTGGGGGTGGCAAGAGACCCAGTACTTC. This encodes CSAVWGWQETQYF.

In the case of this clonotype: A much larger clonotype is one base distant, so this may be a read error. CDR3 nucleotide sequence: TGTGCCAGCAGAATCACGGACAGGGCGGTTCCGGAGACCCGGTACTTC. Protein sequence: CASRITDRAVPETRYF. The rearrangement links TRBV7-9 to TRBJ2-5; 8 bases are shared with TRBD1. This CDR3 spans 16 amino acids. The V gene's germline CDR1 is SEHNR and CDR2 FQNEAQ (reference sequence).

The V and J genes are TRBV7-9 and TRBJ2-5; the D call may be TRBD1 or TRBD2 (5 bases each). The CDR3 totals 13 residues. Germline V gene data show CDR1 as SEHNR and CDR2 as FQNEAQ (reference sequence). The germline V and J ends were trimmed by 5 bases and 5 bases, with 12 bases remaining between them. CDR3 in amino acids: CASSSGGDETQYF. Written as DNA, the CDR3 is TGTGCCAGCAGCAGTGGGGGAGACGAGACCCAGTACTTC.

This rearrangement joins TRBV20-1 to TRBJ2-7; TRBD1 or TRBD2 may be the D gene (6 bases each). The CDR3 covers 14 residues. Trimming took 4 bases from V and 7 from J, leaving 20 bases between them. Germline V lookup: CDR1 DFQATT, CDR2 SNEGSKA (reference sequence). The CDR3 here is CSATRGTRVGEQYF. The CDR3 DNA is TGCAGTGCTACCCGCGGGACACGGGTTGGAGAGCAGTACTTC.

This chain links TRBV9 with TRBJ2-5, with TRBD2 identical over 9 bases. Trimming cost V 4 bases and J 7 bases; bases outside gene matches: 11. Germline CDR1 and CDR2: SGDLS and YYNGEE. This CDR3 region has 15 residues. CDR3 sequence reads: CASSLTSGYEWTQYF. The CDR3, as DNA: TGTGCCAGCAGCTTGACTAGCGGATACGAATGGACCCAGTACTTC.

Only one count was recorded for this clonotype. The chain combines TRBV15 with TRBJ1-2; maybe TRBD1 (6 bases). Germline CDR1 is LNHNV and CDR2 is YYDKDF (reference sequence). This CDR3 is 14 amino acids long. The V end was cut by 3 bases, the J end by 0 bases, with 8 bases between. The CDR3 coding sequence is TGTGCCACCAGCAGCCAGGGGACTAACTATGGCTACACCTTC. Encoded protein: CATSSQGTNYGYTF.

In this sample, this clonotype turned up many times. The chain has TRBV29-1 and TRBJ2-7; 9 bases fit TRBD2. The CDR3 has 14 residues. The junction had 3 bases not matched to a gene; V was cut back by 3 bases and J by 0 bases. CDR1 and CDR2 (germline): SQVTM, ANQGSEA. This CDR3 is CSVEGGGGSYEQYF. CDR3 DNA: TGCAGCGTTGAGGGCGGGGGGGGCTCCTACGAGCAGTACTTC.

The genes are TRBV15 and TRBJ2-6, with D uncertain. V lost 4 bases and J 4 bases, leaving 8 bases between the germline ends. The CDR3 is made up of 14 amino acids. The germline CDR1 and CDR2 sequences are LNHNV and YYDKDF (reference sequence). The CDR3, as DNA: TGTGCCACCAGCATGCGTACCGGGGCCAACGTCCTGACTTTC. Its translation: CATSMRTGANVLTF.

This clonotype was found many times. The chain is built from TRBV5-1 and TRBJ1-2; D unclear. Trimming removed 4 bases from V and 7 bases from J, with 11 bases in between. The CDR3 extends over 12 amino acids. The germline gives CDR1 SGHRS, CDR2 YFSETQ. The CDR3 nucleotides are TGCGCCAGCAGCGAAACCCACGGTGGCTACACCTTC. Translation: CASSETHGGYTF.

The genes are TRBV25-1 and TRBJ1-5, with 10 nucleotides matching TRBD1. CDR1 is MGHDK and CDR2 is SYGVNS in the germline V gene. V lost 5 bases to trimming and J lost 4 bases; unmatched junction nucleotides: 5. This CDR3 is 15 amino acids long. The CDR3 nucleotides read TGTGCCAGCAGTCCCGGGACAGGGGTTAATCAGCCCCAGCATTTT. This encodes CASSPGTGVNQPQHF.

J is TRBJ1-1 and V is TRBV2; a weak D match, TRBD1 (6 bases). The CDR3 has 13 residues. The ends were cut back, 7 bases at V and 7 bases at J, with 16 bases in the middle. CDR1 and CDR2 (germline): SNHLY, FYNNEI. The DNA for the CDR3 is TGTGCCAGCACAAACGGGGGGGCGGATGAAGCTTTCTTT. This gives the protein CASTNGGADEAFF.

This clonotype was counted many times. This chain uses TRBV24-1 with TRBJ1-4; D unclear. The CDR3 runs to 16 residues. From germline, CDR1 is KGHDR and CDR2 SFDVKD. The V gene lost 2 bases and the J gene lost 5 bases, with 14 bases spanning the gap. The CDR3 here is CATSDSRASANEKLFF. The CDR3 DNA reads as TGTGCCACCAGTGATTCCCGGGCTTCAGCGAATGAAAAACTGTTTTTT.

The sample holds many counts of this clonotype. J is TRBJ1-4 and V is TRBV29-1; the D is unclear. CDR1 SQVTM and CDR2 ANQGSEA come from the germline V gene. The CDR3 runs 15 residues. V gave up 2 bases and J gave up 3 bases, with 13 bases separating them. CDR3 DNA: TGCAGCGTTGAATCTTACGGGGAGGCTAATGAAAAACTGTTTTTT. Its protein product is CSVESYGEANEKLFF.

The chain employs TRBV7-2 and TRBJ2-7, with 8 nucleotides matching TRBD1. The germline gives CDR1 SGHTA, CDR2 FQGNSA. The length of the CDR3 is 13 residues. Germline trimming cut 3 bases from V and 5 bases from J; bases unmatched to any gene: 3. CDR3 DNA: TGTGCCAGCAGCTTTACAGGGGGAAACGAGCAGTACTTC. This translates into CASSFTGGNEQYF.

For this clonotype: Given the absence of the conserved phenylalanine or tryptophan at the CDR3 end, a read error is likely. The chain couples TRBV24-1 to TRBJ2-5; no definite D call. The CDR3 is 13 amino acids. Germline values: CDR1 KGHDR, CDR2 SFDVKD. Trimming left V 4 bases short and J 3 bases short, with 8 bases between. CDR3 DNA: TGTGCCACCAGTGAGTCTGTTAAAGAGACCCAGTACCTC. It yields the protein CATSESVKETQYL.

The chain has TRBV15 and TRBJ1-6, with TRBD1 as a possible D gene (6 bases). V was shortened by 8 bases and J by 7 bases, with 18 bases between the two germline ends. Germline V gene lookup returns CDR1 LNHNV and CDR2 YYDKDF (reference sequence). The CDR3 spans 15 residues. The CDR3 DNA reads TGTGCCACCGGCTTCAGGGGCTCGGAAAATTCACCCCTCCACTTT. It yields the protein CATGFRGSENSPLHF.

A note on this clonotype: In this CDR3 the conserved last residue, phenylalanine or tryptophan, is missing, so a read error is likely. The chain uses TRBV6-5 and TRBJ1-5; D gene uncertain. The V end was cut by 5 bases, the J end by 2 bases, with 7 bases between. The CDR3 consists of 13 residues. CDR1 is MNHEY and CDR2 is SVGAGI in the germline V gene. CDR3: CASSPQGNQPQHL. Written as DNA, the CDR3 is TGTGCCAGCAGTCCCCAGGGCAATCAGCCCCAGCATCTT.